Below, one T cell receptor (beta chain) is given with its context. The antigen is unknown. Investigators reverse transcribed all isolated RNA, so they sequenced expressed TCRB transcripts. Profiling relied on immunoSEQ multiplex PCR, and the TCRdb table lists in-frame clones only, not all of them. The data contain approximately 160,000 clones, around 8% of them seen just once; the ten biggest clones take up 0.5% to 0.65%. The sample originates from a study of beta chain features in type 1 diabetes. Regarding the study as a whole: Fewer insertions but more deletions were seen at VDJ junctions in type 1 diabetes patients. A closer apparent resemblance between naive, central memory and Treg TCRB repertoires was seen in patients than in healthy donors.

Germline-derived CDR1 and CDR2 are MNHEY and SMNVEV (reference sequence). CDR3 length: 18 residues. With 2 bases clipped from V and 2 bases from J, the junction kept 15 bases outside the gene matches. This TCR was sampled from a man between 18 and 35 years old in good health. The specimen was central memory CD4+ T cells from blood. This chain joins TRBV27 and TRBJ2-7; TRBD1 agrees at 7 bases. This CDR3 reads CASSLGSPGQLTTYEQYF. The CDR3 nucleotides read TGTGCCAGCAGTTTAGGCAGTCCGGGACAGCTAACAACCTACGAGCAGTACTTC.